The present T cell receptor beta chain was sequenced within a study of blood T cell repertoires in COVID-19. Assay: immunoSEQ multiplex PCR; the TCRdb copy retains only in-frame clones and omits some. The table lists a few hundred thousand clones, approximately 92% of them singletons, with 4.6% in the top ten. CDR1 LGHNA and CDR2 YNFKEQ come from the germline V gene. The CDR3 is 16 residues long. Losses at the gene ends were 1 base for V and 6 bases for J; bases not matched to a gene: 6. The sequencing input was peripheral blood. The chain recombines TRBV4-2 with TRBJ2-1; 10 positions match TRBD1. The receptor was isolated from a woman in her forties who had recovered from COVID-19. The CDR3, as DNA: TGTGCCAGCAGCCAAGCCGCGGGACAGGGGAGCAATGAGCAGTTCTTC. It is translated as CASSQAAGQGSNEQFF.